The rows below give T cell receptor beta chains drawn from one sample of a study of cytomegalovirus exposure and HLA in healthy donors. Produced via immunoSEQ multiplex PCR; TCRdb's table is partial and in-frame only. The table gives about 50,000 clones; the top ten clones make up approximately 13% of it. Sequencing was done on a sample of PBMCs. The receptors derive from a woman in her sixties or seventies in good health and CMV-seropositive. The CDR3 runs from the conserved cysteine through the conserved F or W. The order of the fields is J gene, CDR3 length, V gene, CDR3 protein.

TRBJ2-1 16 TRBV4-1 CASSPGLTGLGNEQFF
TRBJ2-3 14 TRBV18 CASSPTGGTDTQYF
TRBJ1-2 14 TRBV4-3 CASSQDQGRSGYTF
TRBJ1-2 14 TRBV27 CASSPSGGRRGYTF
TRBJ1-1 15 TRBV5-1 CASSLEGLGGTEAFF
TRBJ1-2 15 TRBV7-6 CASSLSPGEVNGYTF
TRBJ2-3 13 TRBV5-1 CASSLPGMDTQYF
TRBJ1-6 12 TRBV4-1 CASRGGNSPLHF
TRBJ2-7 14 TRBV6-6 CASRPSGGSYEQYF
TRBJ1-5 13 TRBV2 CASSWDTGQPQHF
TRBJ1-1 13 TRBV7-9 CASSLVTGAEAFF
TRBJ2-7 15 TRBV11-2 CASSRDRFNAYEQYF
TRBJ2-7 9 TRBV20-1 CSASSGQYF
TRBJ1-4 14 TRBV5-1 CASSTGLSGEKLFF
TRBJ2-7 15 TRBV11-3 CASSFSGGSSYEQYF
TRBJ2-1 14 TRBV5-6 CASSPFSSDNEQFF
TRBJ1-1 14 TRBV5-5 CASSHRDLNTEAFF
TRBJ1-2 15 TRBV11-2 CASSLTSRGGGGYTF
TRBJ2-3 16 TRBV19 CASSTGTGRGTDTQYF
TRBJ2-5 14 TRBV7-6 CASSGGTGEETQYF
TRBJ2-7 16 TRBV12-5 CASGTAGTGYTYEQYF
TRBJ1-1 14 TRBV6-5 CASSPNSLNTEAFF
TRBJ2-7 13 TRBV6-6 CASGGPSSYEQYF
TRBJ1-4 15 TRBV11-2 CASSPRTGTNEKLFF
TRBJ2-3 13 TRBV11-3 CASSLQGTDTQYF
TRBJ1-6 15 TRBV6-5 CASTRGSSYNSPLHF
TRBJ1-6 17 TRBV1 CTSSQESGSSYNSPLHF
TRBJ2-7 14 TRBV7-6 CASSSRQGNYEQYF
TRBJ2-2 18 TRBV5-1 CASSFYGRTGSDTGELFF
TRBJ1-1 14 TRBV18 CASSPQEGGGPAFF
TRBJ2-3 13 TRBV4-2 CASSQAAADTQYF
TRBJ1-6 14 TRBV7-2 CASNLPLQGSPLHF
TRBJ1-1 14 TRBV19 CASSPWTGNTEAFF
TRBJ2-5 15 TRBV18 CASSPPRRQQETQYF
TRBJ1-5 13 TRBV12-5 CASSVADNQPQHF
TRBJ2-7 15 TRBV19 CASSPPRQGTYEQYF